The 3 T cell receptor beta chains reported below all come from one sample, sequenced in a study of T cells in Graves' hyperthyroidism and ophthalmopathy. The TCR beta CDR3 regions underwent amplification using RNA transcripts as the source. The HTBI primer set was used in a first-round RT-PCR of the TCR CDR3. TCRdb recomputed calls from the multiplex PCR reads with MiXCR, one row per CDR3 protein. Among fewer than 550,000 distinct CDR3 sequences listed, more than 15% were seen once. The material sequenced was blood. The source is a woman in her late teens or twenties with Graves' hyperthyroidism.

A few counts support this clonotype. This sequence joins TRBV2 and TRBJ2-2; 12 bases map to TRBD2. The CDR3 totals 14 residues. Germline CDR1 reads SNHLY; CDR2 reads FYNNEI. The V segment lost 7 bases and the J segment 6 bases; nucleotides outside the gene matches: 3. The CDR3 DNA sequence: TGTGCCAGCACTAGCGGGAGGGCCGCCGGGGAGCTGTTTTTT. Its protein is CASTSGRAAGELFF.

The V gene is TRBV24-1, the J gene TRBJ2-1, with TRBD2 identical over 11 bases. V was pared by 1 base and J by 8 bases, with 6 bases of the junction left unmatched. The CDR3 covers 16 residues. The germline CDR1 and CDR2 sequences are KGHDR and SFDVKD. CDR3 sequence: CATSDLLAGEWDEQFF. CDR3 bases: TGTGCCACCAGTGATTTACTAGCGGGAGAGTGGGATGAGCAGTTCTTC.

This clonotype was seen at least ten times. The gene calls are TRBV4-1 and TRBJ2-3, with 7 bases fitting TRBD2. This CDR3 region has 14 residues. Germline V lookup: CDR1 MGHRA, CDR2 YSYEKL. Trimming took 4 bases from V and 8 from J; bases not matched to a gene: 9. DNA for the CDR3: TGCGCCAGCAGCCCAAGGCGGGAGAGTGGTACGCAGTATTTT. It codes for CASSPRRESGTQYF.